The clone carrying this TCR beta chain showed up just a few times. Antigen unknown. This CDR3 is built from 14 residues. Looked up from germline, CDR1 is KGHSH and CDR2 is LQKENI. The V gene lost 3 bases and the J gene lost 2 bases, with 11 bases spanning the gap. This record comes from a study of T cells after yellow fever vaccination. The study, taken as a whole, reports: Post-booster samples contained most primary-vaccination clones (about 96% CD4, around 89% CD8). Clonotypes found in both CD4 and CD8 compartments made up a small share.

The TCR cDNA carried a universal primer site and UMIs from 5'RACE template switching. TCRdb passed the 5' RACE reads through MiXCR, listing each CDR3 protein once. This sample has about 340,000 distinct CDR3 sequences, with approximately 13% found just once. This chain joins TRBV18 and TRBJ2-7; D gene uncertain. The input for sequencing was CD4+ T cells sorted from PBMCs, taken 15 days after the yellow fever booster vaccination. This receptor was obtained from a man aged 18-30 years who received the YFV17D yellow fever vaccine. CDR3 in amino acids: CASSPGVNPYEQYF. CDR3 sequence (DNA): TGTGCCAGCTCACCGGGCGTCAATCCCTACGAGCAGTACTTC.